Below, 6 T cell receptor beta chains from the same sample are listed, as sequenced in a study of CD8 T cells in Susac syndrome. An input of roughly 0.45 to 1 ug of RNA was subjected to reverse transcription using random hexamers. In TCRdb, the immunoSEQ multiplex PCR reads were re-called with MiXCR into one record per CDR3 protein. The sample has fewer than 350,000 distinct CDR3 sequences, 75% to 85% seen once. The sequenced material came from CD8+ T cells from PBMCs. The receptors stem from a human donor with multiple sclerosis.

The J gene is TRBJ2-7, the V gene TRBV13; a weak D match, TRBD1 (6 bases). The germline V gene has CDR1 PRHDT and CDR2 FYEKMQ (reference sequence). The V end lost 2 bases, the J end lost 6 bases, and 17 bases lay between the germline ends. The CDR3 covers 15 residues. DNA of the CDR3: TGTGCCAGCAGCTTAAAGGGACACGGATTGCGCGAGCAGTACTTC. Translated, it gives CASSLKGHGLREQYF. Supplemented by reference TRBV13 and TRBJ2-7, the full variable domain reads AAGVIQSPRHLIKEKRETATLKCYPIPRHDTVYWYQQGPGQDPQFLISFYEKMQSDKGSIPDRFSAQQFSDYHSELNMSSLELGDSALYFCASSLKGHGLREQYFGPGTRLTVT.

The chain is built from TRBV3-1 and TRBJ2-7; D possibly corresponds to TRBD2 (6 bases). The ends were cut back, 4 bases at V and 0 bases at J, with 22 bases in the middle. Germline V CDR1 and CDR2: LGHDT, YNNKEL (reference sequence). This CDR3 contains 18 residues. CDR3 nucleotides: TGTGCCAGCAGCCCATACTCAAAGCGGGTTGAGAGCTCCTACGAGCAGTACTTC. Translated: CASSPYSKRVESSYEQYF.

The chain's CDR3 is CASSFSARYGNYEQYF. The CDR3 DNA reads TGTGCCAGCAGCTTCAGCGCCCGATACGGAAATTACGAGCAGTACTTC. The V gene is TRBV28, the J gene TRBJ2-7; D is unresolved. Trimming shortened V by 6 bases and J by 4 bases, and 22 bases separated the two germline ends. This CDR3 is 16 amino acids long. Per the germline V gene, CDR1 is MDHEN and CDR2 is SYDVKM.

V and J are TRBV19 and TRBJ1-1; D is ambiguous. The CDR3 is 15 residues long. V lost 3 bases and J lost 0, with 11 bases in between. The V gene's germline CDR1 is LNHDA and CDR2 SQIVND (reference sequence). CDR3 in DNA: TGTGCCAGTAGTATTATCGGCGATCTGAACACTGAAGCTTTCTTT. It codes for CASSIIGDLNTEAFF. Drawing the rest from reference TRBV19 and TRBJ1-1, the complete variable domain is DGGITQSPKYLFRKEGQNVTLSCEQNLNHDAMYWYRQDPGQGLRLIYYSQIVNDFQKGDIAEGYSVSREKKESFPLTVTSAQKNPTAFYLCASSIIGDLNTEAFFGQGTRLTVV.

The chain recombines TRBV6-1 with TRBJ2-2; a possible D gene is TRBD2 (5 bases). The germline CDR1 and CDR2 sequences are MNHNS and SASEGT. This CDR3 has 16 amino acids. V lost 6 bases to trimming and J lost 0 bases, with 14 bases between them. Here the CDR3 DNA reads TGTGCCAGCAGCCCCGGGGTAGCATCGAACACCGGGGAGCTGTTTTTT. It yields the protein CASSPGVASNTGELFF.

The rearrangement uses TRBV30 and TRBJ1-1; 10 positions agree with TRBD1. V trimming: 1 base; J trimming: 6 bases; junction bases outside the gene matches: 2. This CDR3 spans 13 amino acids. The germline gives CDR1 GTSNPN, CDR2 SVGIG (reference sequence). CDR3 in amino acids: CAWSGDRGPEAFF. CDR3 nucleotide sequence: TGTGCCTGGAGTGGGGACAGGGGCCCTGAAGCTTTCTTT.